These 23 T cell receptor beta chains came from one sample sequenced in a study of T cells in Graves' hyperthyroidism and ophthalmopathy. Using RNA transcripts as the source, TCR beta CDR3 regions were amplified. During a first-round RT-PCR of the TCR CDR3, the HTBI primer set was used. TCRdb fed the multiplex PCR reads into MiXCR, producing one record per CDR3 protein. Of hundreds of thousands of distinct CDR3 sequences detected, approximately 19% appear once; the ten largest clones hold about 35%. Sequencing was performed on blood. The receptors originated from a man aged 50-59 years with Graves' ophthalmopathy.

This sequence joins TRBV5-1 and TRBJ1-3; D uncertain. CDR3 length: 13 residues. CDR1 and CDR2 (germline): SGHRS, YFSETQ. Trimming removed 0 bases at V and 3 bases at J, with 4 bases between. In DNA, the CDR3 is TGCGCCAGCAGCTTGGCGGATGGAAACACCATATATTTT. Translation gives CASSLADGNTIYF.

The CDR3 nucleotides are TGTGCCAGCAGTGATCCCCATCGGGAGCAGTACTTC. Translation: CASSDPHREQYF. The chain combines TRBV6-1 with TRBJ2-7; D is unresolved. The CDR3 contains 12 residues. Trimming removed 3 bases from V and 7 bases from J, with 10 bases in between. CDR1 and CDR2 from the germline V gene are MNHNS and SASEGT.

This clonotype was observed at least ten times. The DNA of the CDR3 is TGTGCCAGCAGCCCCAGAGCCCTCCCTGAGCAGTTCTTC. Protein: CASSPRALPEQFF. The J gene is TRBJ2-1, the V gene TRBV11-1; D call uncertain. Trimming shortened V by 5 bases and J by 9 bases, and 14 bases separated the two germline ends. Germline lookup yields CDR1 SGHAT and CDR2 FQDESV (reference sequence). This CDR3 contains 13 residues.

This clonotype was found a few times. The chain carries TRBV5-5 and TRBJ2-7, with D possibly matching TRBD1 (6 bases). V was pared by 5 bases and J by 3 bases, with 15 bases between. CDR1 and CDR2 (germline): SGHKS, YYEKEE (reference sequence). This CDR3 is 14 amino acids long. The CDR3 reads CASSWTVSLYEQYF. CDR3 nucleotides: TGTGCCAGCAGTTGGACAGTTTCACTCTACGAGCAGTACTTC.

The rearrangement joins TRBV28 to TRBJ1-5, with unresolved D. Germline CDR1 and CDR2: MDHEN and SYDVKM. The CDR3 extends over 17 amino acids. The V gene lost 5 bases and the J gene lost 1 base, with 18 bases spanning the gap. The DNA for the CDR3 is TGTGCCAGCAGTCTACGAGCGTGGGGTAGGAGCAATCAGCCCCAGCATTTT. Translation gives CASSLRAWGRSNQPQHF.

This clonotype was found a few times. This rearrangement joins TRBV20-1 to TRBJ1-6, with D perhaps matching TRBD1 (5 bases). This CDR3 region has 13 residues. V dropped 3 bases and J dropped 8 bases, with 11 bases sitting between them. Germline loops: CDR1 DFQATT, CDR2 SNEGSKA (reference sequence). The CDR3 bases are TGCAGTGCTAGTAGGGGAAAGGATTCACCCCTCCACTTT. Encoded protein: CSASRGKDSPLHF.

Ten or more counts support this clonotype. The chain is built from TRBV7-6 and TRBJ2-1, with 12 bases matching TRBD2. Germline CDR1 SGHVS, CDR2 FNYEAQ. This CDR3 is 15 amino acids long. Trimming removed 2 bases from V and 8 bases from J; junction bases left unmatched: 4. CDR3 sequence: CASSLSLAGGHEQFF. In nucleotides, the CDR3 is TGTGCCAGCAGCTTATCACTAGCGGGAGGTCATGAGCAGTTCTTC.

The chain has TRBV20-1 and TRBJ2-1, with D maybe TRBD2 (6 bases). The V and J ends lost 3 bases and 3 bases respectively, with 15 bases between them. This CDR3 is 15 amino acids long. The germline CDR1 and CDR2 sequences are DFQATT and SNEGSKA (reference sequence). The CDR3 DNA reads as TGCAGTGCTAGTCTTGGGGGGAACTTCTACAATGAGCAGTTCTTC. Translated: CSASLGGNFYNEQFF.

V usage is TRBV28 and J usage is TRBJ1-2; tentatively, D is TRBD1 (6 bases). Germline CDR1 MDHEN, CDR2 SYDVKM. This CDR3 spans 14 amino acids. Deletions cut 1 base from V and 4 bases from J, with 10 bases between. For the CDR3, the DNA is TGTGCCAGCAGTTTATCCACAGGGTTCTATGGCTACACCTTC. Amino acid sequence: CASSLSTGFYGYTF.

The chain recombines TRBV6-1 with TRBJ2-7, with a possible D match to TRBD2 (7 bases). The CDR3 is 14 residues long. The V end was cut by 6 bases, the J end by 7 bases, with 19 bases between. CDR1 and CDR2 (germline): MNHNS, SASEGT. CDR3 coding DNA: TGTGCCAGCAGCATAGGGGGGAGGGACTTTGAGCAGTACTTC. It codes for CASSIGGRDFEQYF.

The chain uses TRBV5-1 and TRBJ2-1, with D perhaps given as TRBD1 or TRBD2 (5 bases each). The CDR3 totals 17 residues. CDR1 is SGHRS and CDR2 is YFSETQ in the germline V gene. V shed 1 base and J shed 10 bases, with 24 bases lying between them. CDR3 bases: TGCGCCAGCAGCTTGAGTGGGGTCTCTGGGGGATCAAAGGAGCAGTTCTTC. Translated: CASSLSGVSGGSKEQFF.

V gene TRBV28 combines with J gene TRBJ2-7; D is possibly TRBD1 or TRBD2 (5 bases each). Germline V gives CDR1 MDHEN, CDR2 SYDVKM. The CDR3 covers 14 residues. Trimming removed 1 base at V and 6 bases at J, with 13 bases between. The CDR3 DNA reads TGTGCCAGCAGTTTATCGCGCCGAGGGGCCGAGCAGTACTTC. This codes for CASSLSRRGAEQYF.

Only a few counts were recorded for this clonotype. The rearrangement joins TRBV30 to TRBJ2-4, with a tentative D call TRBD1 (5 bases). The V and J ends lost 2 bases and 7 bases respectively, with 27 bases between them. This CDR3 comprises 18 residues. CDR1 is GTSNPN and CDR2 is SVGIG in the germline V gene (reference sequence). The CDR3 nucleotides read TGTGCCTGGAGTCCTCCCGAAGGGGCAGGGAACTTTGGGAACATTCAGTACTTC. It translates to CAWSPPEGAGNFGNIQYF.

In its sample, this clonotype was seen many times. This chain connects TRBV3-1 to TRBJ2-7; 7 nucleotides align to TRBD2. With V trimmed by 0 bases and J by 5 bases, 13 bases remained unmatched. The CDR3 length is 17 residues. In germline, CDR1 is LGHDT, CDR2 YNNKEL (reference sequence). CDR3 protein: CASSQEGGGRAVDEQYF. In nucleotides, the CDR3 is TGTGCCAGCAGCCAAGAGGGTGGTGGGAGGGCCGTGGACGAGCAGTACTTC.

This chain connects TRBV11-2 to TRBJ2-7; D ambiguous. Germline values: CDR1 SGHAT, CDR2 FQNNGV. The V end lost 0 bases, the J end lost 4 bases, and 7 bases lay between the germline ends. This CDR3 contains 13 residues. The CDR3 sequence: CASSLDWGYEQYF. In nucleotides, the CDR3 is TGTGCCAGCAGCTTAGATTGGGGATACGAGCAGTACTTC.

The sample holds many counts of this clonotype. This sequence joins TRBV9 and TRBJ2-7; a possible D gene is TRBD2 (6 bases). Germline V gene sequence: CDR1 SGDLS, CDR2 YYNGEE. The CDR3 loop spans 14 amino acids. The V gene lost 4 bases and the J gene lost 4 bases, with 15 bases spanning the gap. The CDR3 spells CASSPGLGYYEQYF. The DNA for the CDR3 is TGTGCCAGCAGCCCGGGACTCGGATATTACGAGCAGTACTTC. The whole variable domain, remainder taken from reference TRBV9 and TRBJ2-7, is DSGVTQTPKHLITATGQRVTLRCSPRSGDLSVYWYQQSLDQGLQFLIQYYNGEERAKGNILERFSAQQFPDLHSELNLSSLELGDSALYFCASSPGLGYYEQYFGPGTRLTVT.

This clonotype occurred a few times. The CDR3 loop reads CASSPSTGPYEQYF. The CDR3, as DNA: TGTGCCAGCAGTCCATCGACAGGGCCCTACGAGCAGTACTTC. The chain is built from TRBV27 and TRBJ2-7, with 7 bases fitting TRBD1. Germline CDR1 is MNHEY and CDR2 is SMNVEV (reference sequence). Trimming removed 5 bases from V and 2 bases from J; junction bases left unmatched: 6. CDR3 length: 14 residues.

This clonotype was observed many times. V is TRBV11-2 and J is TRBJ2-3; D might be TRBD1 (5 bases). The germline V gene encodes CDR1 SGHAT and CDR2 FQNNGV. There are 14 residues in the CDR3. Trimming shortened V by 5 bases and J by 6 bases, and 15 bases separated the two germline ends. The CDR3: CASSPRSPGDTQYF. The DNA for the CDR3 is TGTGCCAGCAGCCCGCGGAGCCCAGGGGATACGCAGTATTTT.

This clonotype was picked up many times. J is TRBJ2-7 and V is TRBV6-2 or TRBV6-3, with D maybe TRBD1 (6 bases). This CDR3 comprises 14 residues. CDR1 is MNHEY and CDR2 is SVGEGT in the germline V gene. The V end lost 5 bases, the J end lost 2 bases, and 13 bases lay between the germline ends. Here the CDR3 reads CASSDRTAPYEQYF. The CDR3 DNA is TGTGCCAGCAGTGATCGGACAGCGCCCTACGAGCAGTACTTC.

There are many counts of this clonotype. This chain links TRBV27 with TRBJ2-3, with D uncertain. This CDR3 comprises 15 residues. The germline CDR1 and CDR2 sequences are MNHEY and SMNVEV (reference sequence). V lost 3 bases, J lost 6 bases, and 16 bases lay in between. CDR3 coding DNA: TGTGCCAGCAGTTTCCGCGAGCCCCACATGGATACGCAGTATTTT. It specifies CASSFREPHMDTQYF.

This rearrangement joins TRBV2 to TRBJ2-5, with 12 bases identical to TRBD2. Germline trimming cut 2 bases from V and 5 bases from J; bases unmatched to any gene: 6. The CDR3 contains 16 residues. The germline V gene encodes CDR1 SNHLY and CDR2 FYNNEI. CDR3 sequence reads: CASSELAGGRRETQYF. In DNA, the CDR3 is TGTGCCAGCAGTGAACTAGCGGGAGGGCGTAGGGAGACCCAGTACTTC.

The CDR3 DNA reads TGTGCCAGCAGTGCGACAGGGGGGGAGACTGAAGCTTTCTTT. Translated, it gives CASSATGGETEAFF. V gene TRBV27 combines with J gene TRBJ1-1; 9 positions match TRBD1. Germline V gene data show CDR1 as MNHEY and CDR2 as SMNVEV (reference sequence). The J segment lost 5 bases and the V segment lost 5 bases, leaving 6 bases of the junction unmatched. This CDR3 is built from 14 residues.

The chain carries TRBV9 and TRBJ2-2; 14 bases agree with TRBD2. The V segment lost 0 bases and the J segment 7 bases; nucleotides outside the gene matches: 8. CDR3 length: 18 residues. Per germline, CDR1 SGDLS and CDR2 YYNGEE. The CDR3 nucleotides are TGTGCCAGCAGCGTAGAGACTAGCGGGAGGGCCGGAGGCGGGGAGCTGTTTTTT. Translating it yields CASSVETSGRAGGGELFF.